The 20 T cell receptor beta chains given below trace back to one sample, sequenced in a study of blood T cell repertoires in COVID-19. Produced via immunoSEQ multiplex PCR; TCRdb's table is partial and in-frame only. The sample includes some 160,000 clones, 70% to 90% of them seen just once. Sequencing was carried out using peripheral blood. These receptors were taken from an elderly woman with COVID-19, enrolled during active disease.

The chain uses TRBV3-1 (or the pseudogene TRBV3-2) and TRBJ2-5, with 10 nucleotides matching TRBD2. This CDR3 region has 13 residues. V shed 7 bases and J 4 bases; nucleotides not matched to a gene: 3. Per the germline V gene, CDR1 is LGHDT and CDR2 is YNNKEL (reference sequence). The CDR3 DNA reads TGTGCCAGCACCATAGCGGGAGGAGAGACCCAGTACTTC. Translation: CASTIAGGETQYF.

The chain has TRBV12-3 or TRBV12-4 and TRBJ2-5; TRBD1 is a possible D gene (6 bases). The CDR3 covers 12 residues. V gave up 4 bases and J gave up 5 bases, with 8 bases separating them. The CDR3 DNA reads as TGTGCCAGCAGTTGGCAGGGGGAGACCCAGTACTTC. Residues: CASSWQGETQYF.

The CDR3 DNA follows: TGTGCCAGCAGCCCCGCGGCGAGCTCCTACGAGCAGTACTTC. Translated: CASSPAASSYEQYF. The V gene is TRBV11-3, the J gene TRBJ2-7; D ambiguous. The germline V gene has CDR1 SGHNT and CDR2 YENEEA. V lost 5 bases and J 0 bases, leaving 11 bases between the germline ends. The CDR3 sequence is 14 residues long.

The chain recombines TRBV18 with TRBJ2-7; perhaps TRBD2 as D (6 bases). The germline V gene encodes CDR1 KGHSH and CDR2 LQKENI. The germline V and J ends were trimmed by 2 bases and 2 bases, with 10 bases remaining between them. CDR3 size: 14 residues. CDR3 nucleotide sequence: TGTGCCAGCTCACCAGGTGGCGGGACCTACGAGCAGTACTTC. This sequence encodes CASSPGGGTYEQYF.

CDR3 sequence (DNA): TGCGCCAGCAGCTCGGGCCAGGGGGATTTGCGTGAAGCTTTCTTT. It yields the protein CASSSGQGDLREAFF. The genes are TRBV5-1 and TRBJ1-1; the match to TRBD1 covers 7 bases. In germline, CDR1 is SGHRS, CDR2 YFSETQ. This CDR3 spans 15 amino acids. The junction had 12 bases not matched to a gene; V was cut back by 3 bases and J by 7 bases.

The CDR3 reads CASGGTDRDRYTF. CDR3 sequence (DNA): TGTGCCAGCGGGGGGACCGACAGGGACCGCTACACCTTC. The chain carries TRBV9 and TRBJ1-2; 7 bases agree with TRBD1. This CDR3 contains 13 residues. Germline CDR1 reads SGDLS; CDR2 reads YYNGEE. J lost 9 bases, V lost 7 bases, and 12 bases had no gene match.

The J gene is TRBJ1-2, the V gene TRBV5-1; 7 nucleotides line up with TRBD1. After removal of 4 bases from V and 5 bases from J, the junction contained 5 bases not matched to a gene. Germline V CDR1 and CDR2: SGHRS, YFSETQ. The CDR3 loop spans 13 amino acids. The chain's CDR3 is CASSDGQEYGYTF. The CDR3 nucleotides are TGCGCCAGCAGCGACGGACAGGAATATGGCTACACCTTC.

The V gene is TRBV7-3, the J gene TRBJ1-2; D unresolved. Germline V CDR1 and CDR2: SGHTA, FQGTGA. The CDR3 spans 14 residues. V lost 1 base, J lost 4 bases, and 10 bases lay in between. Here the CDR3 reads CASSLMATGYGYTF. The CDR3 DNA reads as TGTGCCAGCAGCTTAATGGCTACGGGCTATGGCTACACCTTC.

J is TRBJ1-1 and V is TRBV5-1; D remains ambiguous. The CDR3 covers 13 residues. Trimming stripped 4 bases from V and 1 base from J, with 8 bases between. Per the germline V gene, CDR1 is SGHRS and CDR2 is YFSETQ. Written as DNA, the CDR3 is TGCGCCAGCAGCCCGGGGTCGAACACTGAAGCTTTCTTT. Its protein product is CASSPGSNTEAFF.

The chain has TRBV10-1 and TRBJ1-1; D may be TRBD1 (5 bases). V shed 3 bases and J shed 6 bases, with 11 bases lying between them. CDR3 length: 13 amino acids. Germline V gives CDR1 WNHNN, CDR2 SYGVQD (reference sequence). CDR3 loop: CASSDGQGAEAFF. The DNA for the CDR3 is TGCGCCAGCAGTGACGGCCAGGGTGCTGAAGCTTTCTTT.

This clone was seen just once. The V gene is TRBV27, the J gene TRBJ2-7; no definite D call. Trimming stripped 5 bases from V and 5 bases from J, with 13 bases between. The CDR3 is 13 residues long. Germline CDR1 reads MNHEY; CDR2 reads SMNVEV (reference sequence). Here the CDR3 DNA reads TGTGCCAGCAGTAAGGCGGCGGCTCACGAGCAGTACTTC. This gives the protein CASSKAAAHEQYF.

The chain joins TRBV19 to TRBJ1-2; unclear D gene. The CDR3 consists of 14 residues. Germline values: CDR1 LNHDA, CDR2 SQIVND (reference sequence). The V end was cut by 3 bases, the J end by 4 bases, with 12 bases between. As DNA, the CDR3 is TGTGCCAGTAGTATCGGGAGCTCAAGCTATGGCTACACCTTC. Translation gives CASSIGSSSYGYTF. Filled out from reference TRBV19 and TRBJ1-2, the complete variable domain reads DGGITQSPKYLFRKEGQNVTLSCEQNLNHDAMYWYRQDPGQGLRLIYYSQIVNDFQKGDIAEGYSVSREKKESFPLTVTSAQKNPTAFYLCASSIGSSSYGYTFGSGTRLTVV.

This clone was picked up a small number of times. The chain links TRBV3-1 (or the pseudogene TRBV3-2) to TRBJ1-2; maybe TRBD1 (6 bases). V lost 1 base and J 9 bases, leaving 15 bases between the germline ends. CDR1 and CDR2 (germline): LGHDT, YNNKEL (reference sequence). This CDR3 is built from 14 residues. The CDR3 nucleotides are TGTGCCAGCAGCCAAGTCGGGGGGGCGCTTAGCTACACCTTC. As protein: CASSQVGGALSYTF.

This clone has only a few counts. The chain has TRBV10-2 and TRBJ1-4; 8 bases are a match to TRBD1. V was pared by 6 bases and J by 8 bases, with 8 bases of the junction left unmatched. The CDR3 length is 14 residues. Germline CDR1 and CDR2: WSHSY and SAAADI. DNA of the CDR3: TGCGCCAGCAGAAGAGACAGGGGAGGCGAAAAACTGTTTTTT. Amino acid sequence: CASRRDRGGEKLFF.

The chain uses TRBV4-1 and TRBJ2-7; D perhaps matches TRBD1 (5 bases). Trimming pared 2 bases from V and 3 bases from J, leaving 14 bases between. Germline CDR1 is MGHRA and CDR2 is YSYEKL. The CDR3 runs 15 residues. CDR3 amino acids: CASSQTGQGNYEQYF. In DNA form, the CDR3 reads TGCGCCAGCAGCCAAACGGGCCAGGGAAACTACGAGCAGTACTTC.

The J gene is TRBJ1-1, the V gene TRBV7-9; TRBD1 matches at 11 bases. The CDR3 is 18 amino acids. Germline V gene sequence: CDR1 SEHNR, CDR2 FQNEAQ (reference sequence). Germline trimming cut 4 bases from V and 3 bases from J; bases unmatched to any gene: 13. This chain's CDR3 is CASSSLSPGQGVYTEAFF. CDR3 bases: TGTGCCAGCAGCTCTCTATCACCGGGACAGGGGGTGTACACTGAAGCTTTCTTT. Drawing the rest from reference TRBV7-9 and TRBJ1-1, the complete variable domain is DTGVSQNPRHKITKRGQNVTFRCDPISEHNRLYWYRQTLGQGPEFLTYFQNEAQLEKSRLLSDRFSAERPKGSFSTLEIQRTEQGDSAMYLCASSSLSPGQGVYTEAFFGQGTRLTVV.

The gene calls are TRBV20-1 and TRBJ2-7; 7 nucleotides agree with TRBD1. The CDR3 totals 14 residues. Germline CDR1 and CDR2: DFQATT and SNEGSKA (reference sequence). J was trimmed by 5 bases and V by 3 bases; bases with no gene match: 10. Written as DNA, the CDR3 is TGCAGTGCTAGTTCATCAGGACAGGCTAACGAGCAGTACTTC. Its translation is CSASSSGQANEQYF.

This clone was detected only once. This CDR3 reads CATSDSRSEQFF. CDR3 DNA: TGTGCCACCAGTGATTCTAGGTCTGAGCAGTTCTTC. The V and J genes are TRBV24-1 and TRBJ2-1; D remains unclear. The CDR3 is 12 amino acids. CDR1 KGHDR and CDR2 SFDVKD come from the germline V gene. V lost 2 bases and J lost 9, with 7 bases in between.

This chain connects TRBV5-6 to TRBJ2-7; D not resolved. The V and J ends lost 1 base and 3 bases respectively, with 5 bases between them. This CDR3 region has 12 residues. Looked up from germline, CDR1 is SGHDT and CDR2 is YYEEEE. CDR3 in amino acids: CASSLNNYEQYF. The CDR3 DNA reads TGTGCCAGCAGCTTGAACAACTACGAGCAGTACTTC. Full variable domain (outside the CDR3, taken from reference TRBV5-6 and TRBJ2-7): DAGVTQSPTHLIKTRGQQVTLRCSPKSGHDTVSWYQQALGQGPQFIFQYYEEEERQRGNFPDRFSGHQFPNYSSELNVNALLLGDSALYLCASSLNNYEQYFGPGTRLTVT.

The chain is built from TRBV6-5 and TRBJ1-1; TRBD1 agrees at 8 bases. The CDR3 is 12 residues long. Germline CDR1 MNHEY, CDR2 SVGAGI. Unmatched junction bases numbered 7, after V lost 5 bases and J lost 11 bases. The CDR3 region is CASSPSGGWAFF. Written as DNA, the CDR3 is TGTGCCAGCAGTCCCTCAGGGGGCTGGGCTTTCTTT.